The subject of this entry is one TCR beta chain. In germline, CDR1 is SGHRS, CDR2 YFSETQ. This CDR3 comprises 18 residues. Trimming cost V 4 bases and J 3 bases; bases outside gene matches: 10. This entry belongs to a study of T cell changes during pregnancy in multiple sclerosis. Using immunoSEQ multiplex PCR, the repertoire was profiled, and TCRdb retains in-frame clones only, with some absent. Of tens of thousands of clones detected, 85% to 90% appear once; the ten largest clones hold 0.57%. This receptor was taken from a female donor with multiple sclerosis, enrolled in a pregnancy study. Sequences were derived from CD4+ T cells from peripheral blood mononuclear cells, sampled in the second trimester of pregnancy. V and J are TRBV5-1 and TRBJ2-1, with 13 bases fitting TRBD2. CDR3 bases: TGCGCCAGCAGCGAGGGACTAGCGGGAACCCCTATCTACAATGAGCAGTTCTTC. Translating gives CASSEGLAGTPIYNEQFF.